This entry features one T cell receptor beta chain sequence. The antigen is undetermined. This sample was taken from a study of synovial regulatory T cells in juvenile arthritis. Study as a whole: Five or six patients were on methotrexate and a few were untreated. General study findings and limits: iaTreg cells shared more CDR3 sequences with synovial Tregs than other blood Tregs did. TCR diversity was lower in inflammation-associated blood Treg cells than in other blood Treg cells.

Clones were sequenced by immunoSEQ multiplex PCR, and TCRdb holds only the in-frame ones, with some missing. The specimen's table records about 10,000 clones. Germline CDR1 ENHRY, CDR2 SYGVKD. This CDR3 is 14 amino acids long. No DNA is listed. The sample taken for sequencing was Treg cells from blood. Subset indicated: remaining (HLA-DR-negative) circulating blood Treg cells. The clonotype comes from a donor younger than 30 with juvenile idiopathic arthritis. The rearrangement links TRBV10-3 to TRBJ2-5; TCRdb's D gene call, TRBD2, goes unchecked for lack of DNA. CDR3 amino acids: CAIRPGLGMETQYF.